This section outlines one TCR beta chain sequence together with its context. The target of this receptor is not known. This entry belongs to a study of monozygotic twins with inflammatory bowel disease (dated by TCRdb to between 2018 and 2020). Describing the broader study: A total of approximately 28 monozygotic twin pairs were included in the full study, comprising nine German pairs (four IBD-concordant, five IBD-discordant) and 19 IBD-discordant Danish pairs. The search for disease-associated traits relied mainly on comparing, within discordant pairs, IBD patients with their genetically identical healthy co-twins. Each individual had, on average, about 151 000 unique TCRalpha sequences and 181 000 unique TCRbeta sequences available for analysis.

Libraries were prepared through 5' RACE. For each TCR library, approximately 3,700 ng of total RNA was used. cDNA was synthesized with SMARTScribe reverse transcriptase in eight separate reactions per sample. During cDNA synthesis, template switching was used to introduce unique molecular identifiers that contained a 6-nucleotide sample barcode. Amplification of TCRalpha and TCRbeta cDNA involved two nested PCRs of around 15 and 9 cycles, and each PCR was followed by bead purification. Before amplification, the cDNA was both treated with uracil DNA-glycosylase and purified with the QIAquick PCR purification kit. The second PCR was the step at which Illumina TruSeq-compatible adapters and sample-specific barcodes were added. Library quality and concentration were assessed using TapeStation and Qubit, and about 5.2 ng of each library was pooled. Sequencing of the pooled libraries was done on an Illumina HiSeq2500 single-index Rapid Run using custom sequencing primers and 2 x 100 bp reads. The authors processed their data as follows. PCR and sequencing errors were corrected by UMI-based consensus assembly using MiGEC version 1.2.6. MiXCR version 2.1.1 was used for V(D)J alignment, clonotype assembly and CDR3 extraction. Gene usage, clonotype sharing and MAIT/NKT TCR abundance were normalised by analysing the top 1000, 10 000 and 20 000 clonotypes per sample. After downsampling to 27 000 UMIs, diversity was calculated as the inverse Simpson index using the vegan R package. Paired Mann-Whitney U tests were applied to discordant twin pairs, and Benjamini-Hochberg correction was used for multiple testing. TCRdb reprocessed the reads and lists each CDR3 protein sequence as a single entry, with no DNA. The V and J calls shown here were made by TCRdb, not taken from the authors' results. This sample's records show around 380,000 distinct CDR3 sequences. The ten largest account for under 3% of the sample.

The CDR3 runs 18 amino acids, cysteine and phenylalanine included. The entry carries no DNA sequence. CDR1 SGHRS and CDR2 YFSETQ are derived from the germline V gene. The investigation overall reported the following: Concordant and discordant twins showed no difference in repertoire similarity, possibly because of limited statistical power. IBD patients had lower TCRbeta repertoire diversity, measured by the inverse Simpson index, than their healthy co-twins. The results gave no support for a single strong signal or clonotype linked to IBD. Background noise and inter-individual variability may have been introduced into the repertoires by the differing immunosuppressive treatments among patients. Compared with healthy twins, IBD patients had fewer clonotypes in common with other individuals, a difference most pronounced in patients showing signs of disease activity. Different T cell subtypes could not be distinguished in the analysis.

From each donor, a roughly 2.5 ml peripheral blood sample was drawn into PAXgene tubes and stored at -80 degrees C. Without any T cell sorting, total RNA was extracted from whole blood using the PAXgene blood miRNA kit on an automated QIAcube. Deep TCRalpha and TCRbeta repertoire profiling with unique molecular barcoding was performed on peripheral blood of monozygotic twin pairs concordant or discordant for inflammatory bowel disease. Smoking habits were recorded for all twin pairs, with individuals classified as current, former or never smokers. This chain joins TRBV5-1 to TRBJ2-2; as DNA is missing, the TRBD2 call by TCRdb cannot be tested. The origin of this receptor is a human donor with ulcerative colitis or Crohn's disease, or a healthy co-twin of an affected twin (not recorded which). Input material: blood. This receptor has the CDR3 CASSTLSSGGAYTGELFF.